A selection of T cell receptor beta chains follows, all from one sample in a study of blood T cell repertoires in COVID-19. Clones were sequenced by immunoSEQ multiplex PCR, and TCRdb holds only the in-frame ones, with some missing. The sample lists approximately 290,000 clones; around 89% were seen once. Sequenced sample: peripheral blood. The receptors were sampled from a man aged 30 to 39 with acute or convalescent COVID-19. The CDR3 runs from the conserved cysteine through the conserved F or W. Each record gives: J gene, V gene, clone size, D gene, CDR3 DNA, CDR3 protein. The D gene is left open where the match is weak. Clone sizes are given selectively: once, few, many, or a class where the clone is expanded.

j_call: TRBJ1-5; v_call: TRBV10-2; clone_size: .; d_call: TRBD1; cdr3_nt: TGCGCCAGCAGTCTCCAGACAGGGGGAGAGCCCCAGCATTTT; cdr3_aa: CASSLQTGGEPQHF
j_call: TRBJ1-4; v_call: TRBV5-1; clone_size: once; d_call: TRBD1; cdr3_nt: TGCGCCAGCAGGCCTACAGGGGGCGCTGGTGAAAAACTGTTTTTT; cdr3_aa: CASRPTGGAGEKLFF
j_call: TRBJ1-5; v_call: TRBV27; clone_size: .; d_call: TRBD1; cdr3_nt: TGTGCCAGCAGTTTTAGGGACAGGGATCAGCCCCAGCATTTT; cdr3_aa: CASSFRDRDQPQHF
j_call: TRBJ2-7; v_call: TRBV28; clone_size: .; d_call: .; cdr3_nt: TGTGCCAGCAGTTTGAACAACTACTACGAGCAGTACTTC; cdr3_aa: CASSLNNYYEQYF
j_call: TRBJ1-2; v_call: TRBV19; clone_size: once; d_call: .; cdr3_nt: TGTGCCAGTAGTGAGCGGGGGGACTATGGCTACACCTTC; cdr3_aa: CASSERGDYGYTF
j_call: TRBJ2-7; v_call: TRBV28; clone_size: .; d_call: TRBD1; cdr3_nt: TGTGCCAGCAGTACTACAGGGGAATCCTACGAGCAGTACTTC; cdr3_aa: CASSTTGESYEQYF
j_call: TRBJ1-2; v_call: TRBV6-5; clone_size: .; d_call: TRBD1; cdr3_nt: TGTGCCAGCAGTTTCGGGACAGCCTATGGCTACACCTTC; cdr3_aa: CASSFGTAYGYTF
j_call: TRBJ2-1; v_call: TRBV5-8; clone_size: .; d_call: TRBD2; cdr3_nt: TGTGCCAGCAGCCTGATTGGACCGGGACTAGCGAAGCAGTTCTTC; cdr3_aa: CASSLIGPGLAKQFF
j_call: TRBJ1-2; v_call: TRBV28; clone_size: .; d_call: .; cdr3_nt: TGTGCCAGCACCATCCCATCAGGGGATGTTCACTATGGCTACACCTTC; cdr3_aa: CASTIPSGDVHYGYTF
j_call: TRBJ1-5; v_call: TRBV19; clone_size: .; d_call: TRBD1; cdr3_nt: TGTGCCAGTAGAGGGACAGACAGGGGGCCAGGTTTACCCCAGCATTTT; cdr3_aa: CASRGTDRGPGLPQHF
j_call: TRBJ2-5; v_call: TRBV5-1; clone_size: .; d_call: TRBD2; cdr3_nt: TGCGCCAGCAGCTTACTAGCGGGGTCCCAAGAGACCCAGTACTTC; cdr3_aa: CASSLLAGSQETQYF
j_call: TRBJ2-1; v_call: TRBV28; clone_size: .; d_call: .; cdr3_nt: TGTGCCAGCAGTAGCCTCGTTTCTTACAATGAGCAGTTCTTC; cdr3_aa: CASSSLVSYNEQFF
j_call: TRBJ2-1; v_call: TRBV18; clone_size: .; d_call: .; cdr3_nt: TGTGCCAGCTCACCCCAGACAGGATACAATGAGCAGTTCTTC; cdr3_aa: CASSPQTGYNEQFF
j_call: TRBJ1-1; v_call: TRBV5-6; clone_size: .; d_call: .; cdr3_nt: TGTGCCAGCAGCCGAGGAGGAACTTGGAGCACTGAAGCTTTCTTT; cdr3_aa: CASSRGGTWSTEAFF
j_call: TRBJ1-5; v_call: TRBV28; clone_size: .; d_call: .; cdr3_nt: TGTGCCAGCTTACGGGGGGGGACTAATCTAAGGCCCCAGCATTTT; cdr3_aa: CASLRGGTNLRPQHF
j_call: TRBJ2-3; v_call: TRBV28; clone_size: .; d_call: .; cdr3_nt: TGTGCCAGCAGGCAGGGATCGTTTCGCACAGATACGCAGTATTTT; cdr3_aa: CASRQGSFRTDTQYF
j_call: TRBJ2-3; v_call: TRBV12-3/TRBV12-4; clone_size: once; d_call: .; cdr3_nt: TGTGCCAGCAGCCTTAGCGAGGCAGATACGCAGTATTTT; cdr3_aa: CASSLSEADTQYF
j_call: TRBJ2-7; v_call: TRBV28; clone_size: .; d_call: .; cdr3_nt: TGTGCCAGCAGTATAGGGGGGGCAAACTCCTACGAGCAGTACTTC; cdr3_aa: CASSIGGANSYEQYF
j_call: TRBJ2-1; v_call: TRBV5-8; clone_size: .; d_call: .; cdr3_nt: TGTGCCACCAACGGAGGGATTCAGGGAATCAATGAGCAGTTCTTC; cdr3_aa: CATNGGIQGINEQFF